This T cell receptor (beta chain) was profiled in a study of CD8+CD57+ T cells in acquired aplastic anemia. As for the study in general: DNA recovered from sorted CD4+ and CD8+ cells had a mean of roughly 3 ug.

From germline, CDR1 is SGHAT and CDR2 FQNNGV. J lost 6 bases, V lost 6 bases, and 11 bases had no gene match. This CDR3 is 14 amino acids long. Profiling of TCR beta VDJ combinations and CDR3 sequences used genomic DNA as template. A single record per CDR3 protein comes from TCRdb applying MiXCR to the reads. The sample carries approximately 270,000 distinct CDR3 sequences, 56% recorded once. At least ten counts were recorded for this clonotype. The chain combines TRBV11-2 with TRBJ2-7; the match to TRBD1 covers 7 bases. The source of this sequence is a human donor with severe aplastic anemia or a healthy control (not recorded which). Sequences were obtained from sorted CD4+, CD8+, or CD8+CD57+ T cells (not recorded which) from PBMCs. For the CDR3, the DNA is TGTGCCAGCAGTTCTCGGGACAGTTTCATCGAGCAGTACTTC. Its translation is CASSSRDSFIEQYF.